The next 3 T cell receptor beta chains were all read from a single sample in a study of blood T cells in healthy people across ages (dated by TCRdb to between 2014 and 2017). Libraries were built with 5' RACE. Reads for this sample came from an Illumina HiSeq 2500. A second PCR of 7 to 11 cycles was performed with a sample-barcoded 5' primer and a J-beta primer mix. The public reads were reanalyzed by TCRdb: fastp trimming at Q25, MiXCR alignment, in-frame beta chains only. Each CDR3 protein appears once, grouped with its most common genes and DNA. Across this sample there are about 730,000 distinct CDR3 sequences, with approximately 39% seen only once. Roughly 20% of the sample rests with the top ten. What was sequenced was blood. Every receptor here comes from an older woman in good health.

V and J are TRBV30 and TRBJ1-2; D remains unclear. The ends were cut back, 0 bases at V and 4 bases at J, with 6 bases in the middle. CDR1 is GTSNPN and CDR2 is SVGIG in the germline V gene (reference sequence). This CDR3 is built from 12 residues. CDR3 nucleotides: TGTGCCTGGAGTGTAAGCAGCTATGGCTACACCTTC. Protein product: CAWSVSSYGYTF.

The rearrangement links TRBV20-1 to TRBJ2-1; no clear D. The CDR3 runs to 12 residues. Germline CDR1 and CDR2: DFQATT and SNEGSKA (reference sequence). The V end was cut by 0 bases, the J end by 7 bases, with 7 bases between. The DNA of the CDR3 is TGCAGTGCTAGAGACACAATTAATGAGCAGTTCTTC. Protein product: CSARDTINEQFF.

The rearrangement joins TRBV6-2 or TRBV6-3 to TRBJ2-3; no definite D call. This CDR3 is built from 15 residues. Germline lookup yields CDR1 MNHEY and CDR2 SVGEGT. Trimming left V 6 bases short and J 0 bases short, with 13 bases between. The CDR3 region is CASSRRPTSTDTQYF. In nucleotides, the CDR3 is TGTGCCAGCAGCCGACGACCCACTAGCACAGATACGCAGTATTTT.